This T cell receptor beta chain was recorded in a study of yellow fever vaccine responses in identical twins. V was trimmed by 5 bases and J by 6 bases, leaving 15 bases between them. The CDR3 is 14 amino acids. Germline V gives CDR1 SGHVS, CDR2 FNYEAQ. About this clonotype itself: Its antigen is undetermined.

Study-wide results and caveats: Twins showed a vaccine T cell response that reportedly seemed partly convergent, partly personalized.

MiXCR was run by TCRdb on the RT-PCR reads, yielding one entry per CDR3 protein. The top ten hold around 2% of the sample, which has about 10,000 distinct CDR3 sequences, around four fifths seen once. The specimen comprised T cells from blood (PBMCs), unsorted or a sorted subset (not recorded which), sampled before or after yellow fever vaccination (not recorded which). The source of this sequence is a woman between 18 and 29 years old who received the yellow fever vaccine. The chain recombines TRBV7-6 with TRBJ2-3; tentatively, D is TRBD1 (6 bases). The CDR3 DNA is TGTGCCAGCAGCCGGGACATACCTGTGGATACGCAGTATTTT. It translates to CASSRDIPVDTQYF.